These 30 T cell receptor beta chains were sequenced from one sample in a study of technical replicates of blood from a handful of donors (dated by TCRdb to 2017 to 2019). Library generation was performed with the immunoSEQ multiplex PCR assay. In its TCRdb copy, this immuneACCESS table keeps in-frame sequences only and misses some clones. Where compared with another copy, unresolved V genes explain less than half of these, and the others have no known cause. The sample contains approximately 13,000 clones, around four fifths of them found a single time. In total, the top ten clones hold approximately 10% of the sample. Sequenced input: PBMCs. Receptors originate from a human donor in good health.

V gene TRBV7-6 combines with J gene TRBJ2-1; TRBD2 matches at 10 bases. Germline CDR1 is SGHVS and CDR2 is FNYEAQ. The CDR3 length is 16 residues. After removal of 3 bases from V and 8 bases from J, the junction contained 10 bases not matched to a gene. The DNA of the CDR3 is TGTGCCAGCAGCTTTGGACTAGCGGAGGGGGGGGATGAGCAGTTCTTC. As protein: CASSFGLAEGGDEQFF.

The chain recombines TRBV5-1 with TRBJ2-3; tentative D call: TRBD1 (5 bases). The CDR3 has 16 amino acids. Germline CDR1 and CDR2: SGHRS and YFSETQ. V was pared by 4 bases and J by 11 bases, with 26 bases between. The CDR3: CASSPSRARKEDMQYF. CDR3 nucleotides: TGCGCCAGCAGCCCGTCCCGGGCCCGCAAAGAGGACATGCAGTATTTT.

This clone was seen only a few times. The genes are TRBV10-2 and TRBJ2-3, with TRBD2 matching 10 bases. The ends lost 6 bases at V and 1 base at J; junction bases unmatched: 10. This CDR3 comprises 17 residues. From germline, CDR1 is WSHSY and CDR2 SAAADI. CDR3 amino acids: CASRATGTSERTDTQYF. In nucleotides, the CDR3 is TGCGCCAGCAGGGCAACCGGGACTAGCGAACGCACAGATACGCAGTATTTT.

This clone was recorded once. J is TRBJ2-2 and V is TRBV7-6; D possibly corresponds to TRBD2 (5 bases). Trimming stripped 5 bases from V and 0 bases from J, with 13 bases between. CDR3 length: 16 amino acids. Germline V lookup: CDR1 SGHVS, CDR2 FNYEAQ. The CDR3 spells CASSSRTSTNTGELFF. CDR3 DNA: TGTGCCAGCAGCAGTCGGACTTCGACGAACACCGGGGAGCTGTTTTTT.

The V gene is TRBV29-1, the J gene TRBJ2-7; TRBD2 matches at 9 bases. The J segment lost 3 bases and the V segment lost 4 bases, leaving 7 bases of the junction unmatched. The V gene's germline CDR1 is SQVTM and CDR2 ANQGSEA. The length of the CDR3 is 14 residues. This chain's CDR3 is CSVVIAGELYEQYF. CDR3 DNA sequence: TGCAGCGTTGTCATAGCGGGAGAACTCTACGAGCAGTACTTC.

The rearrangement joins TRBV14 to TRBJ2-4; tentatively, D is TRBD2 (5 bases). With 0 bases removed from V and 6 bases from J, the gap between germline ends came to 18 bases. The CDR3 totals 17 residues. Germline CDR1 SGHDN, CDR2 FVKESK. The CDR3 is CASSQDPGGAEINIQYF. In DNA form, the CDR3 reads TGTGCCAGCAGCCAAGATCCGGGCGGAGCGGAAATAAACATTCAGTACTTC.

The chain uses TRBV6-5 and TRBJ2-7; 7 positions agree with TRBD2. CDR1 is MNHEY, CDR2 SVGAGI, per germline. This CDR3 contains 12 residues. V shed 5 bases and J 7 bases; nucleotides not matched to a gene: 5. The CDR3: CASSAGAREQYF. CDR3 coding DNA: TGTGCCAGCAGTGCGGGAGCGCGGGAGCAGTACTTC.

The chain joins TRBV6-5 to TRBJ1-1, with D unresolved. Germline V gene sequence: CDR1 MNHEY, CDR2 SVGAGI. The V end was cut by 4 bases, the J end by 3 bases, with 6 bases between. The CDR3 sequence is 12 residues long. The CDR3: CASSSPDTEAFF. The CDR3 DNA reads TGTGCCAGCAGTTCCCCGGACACTGAAGCTTTCTTT.

This chain uses TRBV28 with TRBJ1-2; no firm D call. This CDR3 has 14 amino acids. Per the germline V gene, CDR1 is MDHEN and CDR2 is SYDVKM. V lost 1 base and J 2 bases, leaving 8 bases between the germline ends. CDR3 DNA: TGTGCCAGCAGTTTATTCGGAGGGAACTATGGCTACACCTTC. Translated: CASSLFGGNYGYTF.

This chain links TRBV19 with TRBJ1-3; D is uncertain. Germline assignment: CDR1 LNHDA and CDR2 SQIVND (reference sequence). This CDR3 has 17 amino acids. V lost 0 bases and J lost 2, with 14 bases in between. The CDR3 region has the DNA TGTGCCAGTAGTATAGAAGTGGTCGGGTTTGCTGGAAACACCATATATTTT. Encoded protein: CASSIEVVGFAGNTIYF.

This chain connects TRBV28 to TRBJ1-1; D uncertain. The V end lost 2 bases, the J end lost 11 bases, and 15 bases lay between the germline ends. This CDR3 comprises 13 residues. CDR1 and CDR2 from the germline V gene are MDHEN and SYDVKM. The CDR3 reads CASSLRPFTEAFF. CDR3 nucleotides: TGTGCCAGCAGTTTACGTCCCTTCACGGAGGCTTTCTTT.

The chain joins TRBV9 to TRBJ2-7; tentatively, D is TRBD2 (7 bases). The V gene's germline CDR1 is SGDLS and CDR2 YYNGEE. V lost 4 bases, J lost 3 bases, and 14 bases lay in between. The CDR3 is 14 amino acids. CDR3 region: CASSTQGGGYEQYF. The CDR3, as DNA: TGTGCCAGCAGCACCCAGGGAGGGGGCTACGAGCAGTACTTC.

V gene TRBV28 combines with J gene TRBJ2-5; TRBD2 might be the D (7 bases). Germline CDR1 MDHEN, CDR2 SYDVKM. Trimming left V 7 bases short and J 5 bases short, with 20 bases between. CDR3 length: 15 amino acids. CDR3 region: CASTPTPRGGETQYF. For the CDR3, the DNA is TGTGCCAGCACTCCAACGCCCAGGGGAGGGGAGACCCAGTACTTC.

The V gene is TRBV4-1, the J gene TRBJ2-1; possible D gene TRBD2, 6 bases. CDR1 and CDR2 from the germline V gene are MGHRA and YSYEKL. The CDR3 sequence is 16 residues long. Trimming removed 1 base from V and 2 bases from J, with 12 bases in between. CDR3 nucleotides: TGCGCCAGCAGCCAAGGATCTAGCGTAACCTACAATGAGCAGTTCTTC. Translated: CASSQGSSVTYNEQFF.

For the CDR3, the DNA is TGCGCCAGCAGCCGGACAGGGGGGCAACAGCCCCAGCATTTT. Protein sequence: CASSRTGGQQPQHF. The V and J genes are TRBV5-1 and TRBJ1-5; 10 positions match TRBD1. Germline assignment: CDR1 SGHRS and CDR2 YFSETQ. This CDR3 is built from 14 residues. With V trimmed by 4 bases and J by 7 bases, 5 bases remained unmatched.

This clone was seen just once. The rearrangement uses TRBV6-6 and TRBJ1-5, with 8 bases fitting TRBD1. The J segment lost 4 bases and the V segment lost 6 bases, leaving 5 bases of the junction unmatched. Germline values: CDR1 MNHNY, CDR2 SVGAGI (reference sequence). The CDR3 covers 14 residues. The CDR3 reads CASRGTGTNQPQHF. The CDR3, as DNA: TGTGCCAGCAGGGGGACAGGAACAAATCAGCCCCAGCATTTT.

The gene calls are TRBV28 and TRBJ2-3, with 12 bases matching TRBD2. The CDR3 consists of 16 residues. Germline assignment: CDR1 MDHEN and CDR2 SYDVKM. Trimming at V came to 5 bases and at J to 4 bases, leaving 7 bases not matched to a gene. The CDR3 here is CASSPSTSGRSDTQYF. DNA for the CDR3: TGTGCCAGCAGTCCCTCGACTAGCGGGAGATCAGATACGCAGTATTTT.

The rearrangement links TRBV10-2 to TRBJ2-1; tentative D call: TRBD1 (5 bases). Germline values: CDR1 WSHSY, CDR2 SAAADI. CDR3 length equals 12 residues. V was trimmed by 5 bases and J by 8 bases, leaving 10 bases between them. CDR3 protein: CASSLTGDEQFF. The CDR3 DNA follows: TGCGCCAGCAGTTTAACAGGCGATGAGCAGTTCTTC.

The gene calls are TRBV28 and TRBJ2-3; TRBD1 might be the D (5 bases). This CDR3 contains 15 residues. Germline CDR1 MDHEN, CDR2 SYDVKM. Trimming left V 1 base short and J 1 base short, with 9 bases between. DNA for the CDR3: TGTGCCAGCAGTTTATCAGGGCTGGGCACAGATACGCAGTATTTT. It yields the protein CASSLSGLGTDTQYF.

The chain uses TRBV18 and TRBJ2-1; 9 bases are shared with TRBD2. The CDR3 has 15 residues. V lost 5 bases to trimming and J lost 4 bases; unmatched junction nucleotides: 6. Per the germline V gene, CDR1 is KGHSH and CDR2 is LQKENI. As DNA, the CDR3 is TGTGCCAGCTCAACCGGACTAGCGCATTACAATGAGCAGTTCTTC. Translation: CASSTGLAHYNEQFF. Full variable domain (rest looked up from reference TRBV18 and TRBJ2-1): NAGVMQNPRHLVRRRGQEARLRCSPMKGHSHVYWYRQLPEEGLKFMVYLQKENIIDESGMPKERFSAEFPKEGPSILRIQQVVRGDSAAYFCASSTGLAHYNEQFFGPGTRLTVL.

This chain connects TRBV20-1 to TRBJ1-2, with no clear D. Trimming stripped 4 bases from V and 4 bases from J, with 7 bases between. Germline V gene data show CDR1 as DFQATT and CDR2 as SNEGSKA (reference sequence). There are 11 residues in the CDR3. The CDR3 spells CSATGAYGYTF. The CDR3 nucleotides read TGCAGTGCTACCGGAGCCTATGGCTACACCTTC.

The chain uses TRBV5-1 and TRBJ2-7; possible D gene TRBD2, 6 bases. The CDR3 runs to 15 residues. The germline gives CDR1 SGHRS, CDR2 YFSETQ. Trimming cost V 4 bases and J 2 bases, with 16 bases left between them. The CDR3 protein is CASSLGLGGTYEQYF. CDR3 sequence (DNA): TGCGCCAGCAGCCTGGGCCTCGGGGGAACCTACGAGCAGTACTTC.

CDR3 loop: CASSRTSGTAHEQFF. The CDR3 DNA is TGTGCCAGCAGTCGGACTAGCGGGACCGCCCATGAGCAGTTCTTC. The rearrangement joins TRBV6-5 to TRBJ2-1; the match to TRBD2 covers 12 bases. The germline CDR1 and CDR2 sequences are MNHEY and SVGAGI. The CDR3 is 15 amino acids. The trim removed 5 bases at V and 8 bases at J, leaving 7 bases unmatched.

The CDR3 spells CASARTGAQPQHF. CDR3 nucleotide sequence: TGTGCCTCTGCCCGGACAGGGGCCCAGCCCCAGCATTTT. This chain uses TRBV19 with TRBJ1-5; 9 bases match TRBD1. The CDR3 extends over 13 amino acids. V was pared by 11 bases and J by 7 bases, with 9 bases of the junction left unmatched. Germline assignment: CDR1 LNHDA and CDR2 SQIVND (reference sequence).

This chain joins TRBV6-5 and TRBJ2-1; D perhaps matches TRBD2 (5 bases). The germline V gene encodes CDR1 MNHEY and CDR2 SVGAGI. This CDR3 is built from 15 residues. Trimming left V 7 bases short and J 0 bases short, with 13 bases between. The CDR3 DNA reads as TGTGCCAGCATCCAAGGTGGGAGCTCCTACAATGAGCAGTTCTTC. Translation gives CASIQGGSSYNEQFF.

The chain has TRBV18 and TRBJ2-3; D is unresolved. Trimming took off 0 bases at V and 1 base at J, with 11 bases between the two ends. CDR3 size: 16 residues. Germline CDR1 reads KGHSH; CDR2 reads LQKENI. CDR3 bases: TGTGCCAGCTCACCACCGTCTCTGGGCGGCACAGATACGCAGTATTTT. Amino acid sequence: CASSPPSLGGTDTQYF.

The rearrangement uses TRBV29-1 and TRBJ2-3; 7 positions match TRBD2. V gave up 2 bases and J gave up 0 bases; unmatched junction bases: 5. The CDR3 covers 15 residues. CDR1 is SQVTM and CDR2 is ANQGSEA in the germline V gene. The CDR3 DNA is TGCAGCGTTGAACTAGCGGAAGCTAGCACAGATACGCAGTATTTT. It yields the protein CSVELAEASTDTQYF.

This chain connects TRBV29-1 to TRBJ2-1, with D tentatively TRBD1 (6 bases). The CDR3 sequence is 13 residues long. The V gene's germline CDR1 is SQVTM and CDR2 ANQGSEA. Trimming took 3 bases from V and 9 from J, leaving 15 bases between them. CDR3 coding DNA: TGCAGCGTTGAGATAGTCCAAGGGGGTGAGCAGTTCTTC. Amino acid sequence: CSVEIVQGGEQFF.

This chain connects TRBV11-2 to TRBJ1-1; no reliable D call. Per germline, CDR1 SGHAT and CDR2 FQNNGV. V was trimmed by 1 base and J by 4 bases, leaving 7 bases between them. The CDR3 consists of 13 residues. CDR3 protein: CASSLVSVTEAFF. DNA for the CDR3: TGTGCCAGCAGCTTAGTCTCGGTCACTGAAGCTTTCTTT.

The chain uses TRBV9 and TRBJ2-7; D possibly corresponds to TRBD2 (5 bases). The V gene lost 4 bases and the J gene lost 0 bases, with 14 bases spanning the gap. CDR3 length: 15 amino acids. From germline, CDR1 is SGDLS and CDR2 YYNGEE. This CDR3 is CASSTGTSGSYEQYF. CDR3 DNA: TGTGCCAGCAGCACCGGTACGAGCGGCTCCTACGAGCAGTACTTC.